The next 22 T cell receptor beta chains were all read from a single sample in a study of shared clonotypes between healthy human individuals. Naive CD8 cells were CD45RO-negative, positively selected for CCR7, excluding terminally differentiated effector memory CD45RA+ cells. The assay was immunoSEQ multiplex PCR, and TCRdb's table has in-frame clones only and misses some. The sample carries 600,000 or so clones, roughly 95% recorded once. The sequencing sample was made of naive CD8+ T cells sorted from blood. Every receptor here comes from a woman aged 25-40 years in good health.

The rearrangement links TRBV19 to TRBJ1-5; D gene unclear. V gave up 3 bases and J gave up 5 bases, with 14 bases separating them. The germline CDR1 and CDR2 sequences are LNHDA and SQIVND (reference sequence). The CDR3 consists of 15 residues. In DNA, the CDR3 is TGTGCCAGTAGTATCAGGACGGAACCCTATCAGCCCCAGCATTTT. As protein: CASSIRTEPYQPQHF.

This chain uses TRBV2 with TRBJ2-7; D is unclear. Germline CDR1 SNHLY, CDR2 FYNNEI. The CDR3 contains 19 residues. Trimming cost V 3 bases and J 0 bases, with 24 bases left between them. The DNA for the CDR3 is TGTGCCAGCAGTGAGCTAATCCCCCTCAAGACTGATAGCTCCTACGAGCAGTACTTC. This sequence encodes CASSELIPLKTDSSYEQYF.

The chain links TRBV2 to TRBJ2-1, with unresolved D. The CDR3 has 13 residues. V was trimmed by 8 bases and J by 7 bases, leaving 15 bases between them. The germline V gene has CDR1 SNHLY and CDR2 FYNNEI. The CDR3 coding sequence is TGTGCCAGCGGCCCCCAAGGGATTAATGAGCAGTTCTTC. It codes for CASGPQGINEQFF. Variable domain in full (rest from reference TRBV2 and TRBJ2-1): EPEVTQTPSHQVTQMGQEVILRCVPISNHLYFYWYRQILGQKVEFLVSFYNNEISEKSEIFDDQFSVERPDGSNFTLKIRSTKLEDSAMYFCASGPQGINEQFFGPGTRLTVL.

This clone has a single count. The V and J genes are TRBV4-1 and TRBJ1-1; D gene ambiguous. This CDR3 is 13 amino acids long. Looked up from germline, CDR1 is MGHRA and CDR2 is YSYEKL. Trimming took 4 bases from V and 6 from J, leaving 12 bases between them. The CDR3 DNA is TGCGCCAGCAGCCCCCTTGATGCGCCTGAAGCTTTCTTT. Translating gives CASSPLDAPEAFF.

V gene TRBV7-7 combines with J gene TRBJ2-1; D uncertain. The V gene lost 1 base and the J gene lost 0 bases, with 1 base spanning the gap. CDR1 is SSHAT, CDR2 FNYEAQ, per germline (reference sequence). The CDR3 is 13 amino acids. The CDR3 spells CASSLDSYNEQFF. Here the CDR3 DNA reads TGTGCCAGCAGCTTAGACTCCTACAATGAGCAGTTCTTC.

This chain links TRBV7-9 with TRBJ2-5; D is unresolved. CDR1 SEHNR and CDR2 FQNEAQ come from the germline V gene (reference sequence). V lost 6 bases and J lost 2, with 22 bases in between. This CDR3 spans 17 amino acids. CDR3 region: CASSGEEAPGRQETQYF. CDR3 nucleotides: TGTGCCAGCAGTGGCGAAGAGGCCCCGGGTCGTCAAGAGACCCAGTACTTC. The full variable domain, in which reference TRBV7-9 and TRBJ2-5 provide the parts outside the CDR3, is DTGVSQNPRHKITKRGQNVTFRCDPISEHNRLYWYRQTLGQGPEFLTYFQNEAQLEKSRLLSDRFSAERPKGSFSTLEIQRTEQGDSAMYLCASSGEEAPGRQETQYFGPGTRLLVL.

The chain uses TRBV13 and TRBJ2-7; D gene unclear. In germline, CDR1 is PRHDT, CDR2 FYEKMQ (reference sequence). The CDR3 consists of 13 residues. Deletions cut 1 base from V and 1 base from J, with 5 bases between. The CDR3 DNA follows: TGTGCCAGCAGCTTAGAGGATTCCTACGAGCAGTACTTC. The encoded protein is CASSLEDSYEQYF.

This chain joins TRBV7-2 and TRBJ2-7, with D unclear. CDR3 length equals 13 residues. Germline assignment: CDR1 SGHTA and CDR2 FQGNSA. V lost 5 bases to trimming and J lost 1 base, with 9 bases between them. The CDR3 nucleotides are TGTGCCAGCAGCCTAAGTGAATCCTACGAGCAGTACTTC. This translates into CASSLSESYEQYF.

V and J are TRBV19 and TRBJ1-1, with D tentatively TRBD1 (5 bases). Germline lookup yields CDR1 LNHDA and CDR2 SQIVND (reference sequence). The CDR3 has 15 amino acids. V shed 7 bases and J shed 1 base, with 16 bases lying between them. The CDR3 spells CASTTGRLGNTEAFF. CDR3 sequence (DNA): TGTGCCAGTACCACAGGCAGATTAGGGAACACTGAAGCTTTCTTT.

The V call is TRBV7-6, the J call TRBJ2-3, with 8 bases that match TRBD2. V shed 2 bases and J 0 bases; nucleotides not matched to a gene: 4. Germline lookup yields CDR1 SGHVS and CDR2 FNYEAQ. The CDR3 is made up of 16 amino acids. CDR3 protein: CASSLTQRESTDTQYF. CDR3 sequence (DNA): TGTGCCAGCAGCTTAACTCAGCGGGAGAGCACAGATACGCAGTATTTT.

CDR3 sequence reads: CASSGMAEANYGYTF. The DNA for the CDR3 is TGTGCCAGCAGTGGGATGGCGGAAGCTAACTATGGCTACACCTTC. The chain has TRBV28 and TRBJ1-2; D remains ambiguous. Trimming removed 5 bases from V and 0 bases from J, with 13 bases in between. CDR1 and CDR2 from the germline V gene are MDHEN and SYDVKM. The CDR3 sequence is 15 residues long.

The chain recombines TRBV11-2 with TRBJ2-7, with 7 positions matching TRBD2. The germline V gene encodes CDR1 SGHAT and CDR2 FQNNGV. With 5 bases clipped from V and 0 bases from J, the junction kept 7 bases outside the gene matches. CDR3 length equals 15 residues. In DNA, the CDR3 is TGTGCCAGCAGCCCGGGAGGAGCGGTCTCCTACGAGCAGTACTTC. Its protein product is CASSPGGAVSYEQYF.

CDR3 in DNA: TGTGCCGTTCGGGAAGGGCGGGAGCTGTTTTTT. Translation gives CAVREGRELFF. The chain combines TRBV2 with TRBJ2-2, with TRBD2 as a possible D gene (5 bases). The germline CDR1 and CDR2 sequences are SNHLY and FYNNEI. The CDR3 totals 11 residues. V dropped 11 bases and J dropped 9 bases, with 13 bases sitting between them.

The rearrangement uses TRBV19 and TRBJ2-2; D is undetermined. From germline, CDR1 is LNHDA and CDR2 SQIVND (reference sequence). The CDR3 length is 13 residues. V was trimmed by 3 bases and J by 6 bases, leaving 8 bases between them. CDR3 sequence reads: CASSISAAGELFF. The CDR3 DNA reads as TGTGCCAGTAGTATTTCGGCGGCCGGGGAGCTGTTTTTT. The full variable domain, completed using reference TRBV19 and TRBJ2-2, is DGGITQSPKYLFRKEGQNVTLSCEQNLNHDAMYWYRQDPGQGLRLIYYSQIVNDFQKGDIAEGYSVSREKKESFPLTVTSAQKNPTAFYLCASSISAAGELFFGEGSRLTVL.

This sequence joins TRBV28 and TRBJ1-1; no clear D. CDR1 is MDHEN and CDR2 is SYDVKM in the germline V gene. Trimming pared 6 bases from V and 4 bases from J, leaving 9 bases between. This CDR3 region has 12 residues. CDR3 protein: CASSPDGTEAFF. CDR3 in DNA: TGTGCCAGCAGCCCGGACGGCACTGAAGCTTTCTTT. The whole variable domain, filled in from reference TRBV28 and TRBJ1-1, reads DVKVTQSSRYLVKRTGEKVFLECVQDMDHENMFWYRQDPGLGLRLIYFSYDVKMKEKGDIPEGYSVSREKKERFSLILESASTNQTSMYLCASSPDGTEAFFGQGTRLTVV.

The chain uses TRBV19 and TRBJ2-7; tentatively, D is TRBD2 (6 bases). Trimming took 6 bases from V and 0 from J, leaving 15 bases between them. The germline CDR1 and CDR2 sequences are LNHDA and SQIVND (reference sequence). The CDR3 runs to 15 residues. CDR3 sequence: CASRVRGGLSYEQYF. The DNA for the CDR3 is TGTGCCAGTAGGGTGCGTGGGGGACTCTCCTACGAGCAGTACTTC. The whole variable domain, filled in from reference TRBV19 and TRBJ2-7, reads DGGITQSPKYLFRKEGQNVTLSCEQNLNHDAMYWYRQDPGQGLRLIYYSQIVNDFQKGDIAEGYSVSREKKESFPLTVTSAQKNPTAFYLCASRVRGGLSYEQYFGPGTRLTVT.

The V and J genes are TRBV27 and TRBJ1-2, with D uncertain. Germline V gene lookup returns CDR1 MNHEY and CDR2 SMNVEV (reference sequence). The CDR3 extends over 13 amino acids. V lost 3 bases and J 6 bases, leaving 11 bases between the germline ends. The chain's CDR3 is CASSFSSVHGYTF. CDR3 in DNA: TGTGCCAGCAGTTTCTCATCGGTACATGGCTACACCTTC.

The DNA of the CDR3 is TGTGCCAGCAGTTTATCCCAAAACAGCTACGAGCAGTACTTC. Translation gives CASSLSQNSYEQYF. V gene TRBV27 combines with J gene TRBJ2-7; D call uncertain. The germline V gene has CDR1 MNHEY and CDR2 SMNVEV (reference sequence). The CDR3 contains 14 residues. Trimming removed 0 bases at V and 3 bases at J, with 9 bases between.

Points on this clone: Other DNA sequences from this sample encode an identical CDR3 as well. The rearrangement joins TRBV27 to TRBJ2-1; 11 bases line up with TRBD2. CDR3 length equals 14 residues. Germline V lookup: CDR1 MNHEY, CDR2 SMNVEV (reference sequence). Losses at the gene ends were 3 bases for V and 5 bases for J; bases not matched to a gene: 0. The DNA of the CDR3 is TGTGCCAGCAGTTTGGGACTAGCGGACAATGAGCAGTTCTTC. This encodes CASSLGLADNEQFF.

This clone showed up just once. The chain joins TRBV6-4 to TRBJ1-3, with 9 nucleotides matching TRBD1. This CDR3 is built from 17 residues. Germline CDR1 is MRHNA and CDR2 is SNTAGT. Unmatched junction bases numbered 11, after V lost 8 bases and J lost 0 bases. This CDR3 reads CASGNRDRVVSGNTIYF. CDR3 sequence (DNA): TGTGCCAGCGGAAACCGGGACAGGGTCGTCTCTGGAAACACCATATATTTT.

The chain couples TRBV2 to TRBJ1-1, with TRBD1 matching 10 bases. V was clipped by 7 bases and J by 3 bases; unmatched bases: 5. The germline gives CDR1 SNHLY, CDR2 FYNNEI. CDR3 size: 14 residues. The DNA of the CDR3 is TGTGCCAGCACTCCGGGACAGGGGTACACTGAAGCTTTCTTT. It encodes CASTPGQGYTEAFF.

V is TRBV4-1 and J is TRBJ2-5; D is perhaps TRBD1 (5 bases). Per the germline V gene, CDR1 is MGHRA and CDR2 is YSYEKL. The CDR3 length is 13 residues. V was shortened by 1 base and J by 5 bases, with 8 bases between the two germline ends. Here the CDR3 DNA reads TGCGCCAGCAGCCAAGGGGGCTATGAGACCCAGTACTTC. Translated: CASSQGGYETQYF.